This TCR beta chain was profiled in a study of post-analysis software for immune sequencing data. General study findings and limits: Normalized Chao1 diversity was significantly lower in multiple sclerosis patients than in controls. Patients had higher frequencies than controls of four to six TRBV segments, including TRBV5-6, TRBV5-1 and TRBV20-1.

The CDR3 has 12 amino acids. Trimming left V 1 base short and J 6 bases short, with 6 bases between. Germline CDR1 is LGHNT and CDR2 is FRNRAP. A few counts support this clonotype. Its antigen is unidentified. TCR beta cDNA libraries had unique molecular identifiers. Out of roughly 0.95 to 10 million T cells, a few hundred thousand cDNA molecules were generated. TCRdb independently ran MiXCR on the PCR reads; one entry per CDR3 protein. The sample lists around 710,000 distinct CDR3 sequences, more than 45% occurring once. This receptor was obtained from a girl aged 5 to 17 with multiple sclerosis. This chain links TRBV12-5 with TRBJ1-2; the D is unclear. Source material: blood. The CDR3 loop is CASGLGGDGYTF. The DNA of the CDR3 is TGTGCTAGTGGTTTGGGAGGCGATGGCTACACCTTC.